Each of the 24 T cell receptor beta chains below was sequenced from the same sample in a study of early T cells in non-severe SARS-CoV-2 infection. One entry per CDR3 protein, called by TCRdb with MiXCR from the 5' RACE reads. Here the sample spans tens of thousands of distinct CDR3 sequences, 5.6% being singletons. The material sequenced was whole blood. These receptor sequences come from an adult who was a healthcare worker with PCR-confirmed SARS-CoV-2 infection or an uninfected control (not recorded which).

This clonotype has just a few counts. The chain is built from TRBV4-2 and TRBJ1-6; a possible D gene is TRBD1 (6 bases). The CDR3 has 15 residues. Germline V lookup: CDR1 LGHNA, CDR2 YNFKEQ. V was clipped by 0 bases and J by 8 bases, with 11 bases between them. This CDR3 is CASSQEGAAYSPLHF. Written as DNA, the CDR3 is TGTGCCAGCAGCCAAGAGGGGGCCGCCTATTCACCCCTCCACTTT.

This clonotype was detected only a few times. The gene calls are TRBV7-2 and TRBJ2-7; no reliable D call. The CDR3 extends over 12 amino acids. Germline CDR1 is SGHTA and CDR2 is FQGNSA. V lost 2 bases and J lost 4, with 6 bases in between. This CDR3 reads CASSLNGYEQYF. The CDR3 DNA follows: TGTGCCAGCAGCTTAAACGGATACGAGCAGTACTTC. Full variable domain (missing parts from reference TRBV7-2 and TRBJ2-7): GAGVSQSPSNKVTEKGKDVELRCDPISGHTALYWYRQSLGQGLEFLIYFQGNSAPDKSGLPSDRFSAERTGGSVSTLTIQRTQQEDSAVYLCASSLNGYEQYFGPGTRLTVT.

This clonotype was seen many times. This sequence joins TRBV6-2 or TRBV6-3 and TRBJ2-7, with TRBD1 matching 9 bases. The V gene's germline CDR1 is MNHEY and CDR2 SVGEGT. This CDR3 spans 15 amino acids. V was pared by 8 bases and J by 1 base, with 9 bases of the junction left unmatched. As DNA, the CDR3 is TGTGCCAGCTACGACCGGGACAGGGAATCCTACGAGCAGTACTTC. It codes for CASYDRDRESYEQYF.

This clonotype has ten or more counts. Written as DNA, the CDR3 is TGTGCCAGCAGTCCCCGCTGGCAGGGCAACGAGCAGTACTTC. It yields the protein CASSPRWQGNEQYF. This chain connects TRBV12-3 or TRBV12-4 to TRBJ2-7; D perhaps matches TRBD1 (5 bases). The CDR3 length is 14 residues. V lost 5 bases, J lost 5 bases, and 16 bases lay in between.

This clonotype was detected only a few times. The V and J genes are TRBV9 and TRBJ2-1; D gene uncertain. CDR3 length: 13 residues. Trimming left V 4 bases short and J 9 bases short, with 14 bases between. The germline V gene has CDR1 SGDLS and CDR2 YYNGEE. CDR3 loop: CASSPSAGGEQFF. The CDR3 nucleotides are TGTGCCAGCAGCCCATCCGCTGGCGGTGAGCAGTTCTTC.

Points on this clonotype: It may be a read error: a sequence one base away is much more abundant. The CDR3 carries no conserved terminal phenylalanine or tryptophan, so it likely arises from a read error. The chain uses TRBV14 and TRBJ1-6; D possibly corresponds to TRBD1 (5 bases). The V end was cut by 4 bases, the J end by 6 bases, with 7 bases between. Looked up from germline, CDR1 is SGHDN and CDR2 is FVKESK. The CDR3 consists of 13 residues. This CDR3 reads CASSLGANSPLHL. The CDR3 DNA sequence: TGTGCCAGCAGCCTTGGGGCTAATTCACCCCTCCACTTA.

The table lists this clonotype with many counts. The rearrangement links TRBV20-1 to TRBJ2-2, with D tentatively TRBD1 (6 bases). CDR1 DFQATT and CDR2 SNEGSKA come from the germline V gene (reference sequence). CDR3 size: 14 residues. CDR3 sequence (DNA): TGCGGGGCCAGGGGTTCCCTGTCCACCGGGGAGCTGTTTTTT. Residues: CGARGSLSTGELFF.

This clonotype was seen only a few times. The genes are TRBV6-2 or TRBV6-3 and TRBJ1-2; 7 nucleotides match TRBD1. The CDR3 has 13 amino acids. With V trimmed by 5 bases and J by 3 bases, 3 bases remained unmatched. The germline V gene encodes CDR1 MNHEY and CDR2 SVGEGT. The DNA for the CDR3 is TGTGCCAGCAGTACGGGACAGCACTATGGCTACACCTTC. It codes for CASSTGQHYGYTF.

Turning to this clonotype: This clone may be a read error of a much larger clone one base away. This rearrangement joins TRBV4-3 to TRBJ1-2, with D tentatively TRBD1 (5 bases). The CDR3 has 14 residues. Germline CDR1 is LGHNA and CDR2 is YSLEER. CDR3 in DNA: TGCGCCGGCAGCCAAGAGAGCAGGGCGGATGGCTACACCTTC. Translation gives CAGSQESRADGYTF.

This clonotype was counted many times. This chain connects TRBV4-1 to TRBJ2-1; a possible D gene is TRBD1 (5 bases). This CDR3 is built from 16 residues. The germline gives CDR1 MGHRA, CDR2 YSYEKL. The germline V and J ends were trimmed by 4 bases and 5 bases, with 18 bases remaining between them. This CDR3 reads CASSLPPQGRDNEQFF. CDR3 sequence (DNA): TGCGCCAGCAGCCTTCCACCTCAGGGAAGGGACAATGAGCAGTTCTTC.

This clonotype has at least ten counts. The CDR3 protein is CASISRTSGFSSYEQYF. The DNA for the CDR3 is TGTGCCAGCATCAGTAGGACTAGCGGGTTTAGCTCCTACGAGCAGTACTTC. V usage is TRBV5-6 and J usage is TRBJ2-7; 11 bases map to TRBD2. Germline trimming cut 6 bases from V and 0 bases from J; bases unmatched to any gene: 11. CDR1 and CDR2 (germline): SGHDT, YYEEEE. The CDR3 is made up of 17 amino acids.

This clonotype was seen at least ten times. CDR3 region: CSVDGQGAQEYGYTF. The CDR3 region has the DNA TGCAGCGTTGATGGGCAGGGGGCGCAGGAGTATGGCTACACCTTC. The genes are TRBV29-1 and TRBJ1-2, with 8 bases lining up with TRBD1. Germline loops: CDR1 SQVTM, CDR2 ANQGSEA. V lost 3 bases to trimming and J lost 5 bases; unmatched junction nucleotides: 11. The CDR3 extends over 15 amino acids.

In this sample, this clonotype turned up many times. The V gene is TRBV20-1, the J gene TRBJ2-3; TRBD1 might be the D (5 bases). Deletions cut 5 bases from V and 3 bases from J, with 15 bases between. Germline CDR1 reads DFQATT; CDR2 reads SNEGSKA (reference sequence). CDR3 length equals 14 residues. The CDR3 loop reads CSAPGAGNTDTQYF. For the CDR3, the DNA is TGCAGTGCTCCTGGGGCAGGGAATACAGATACGCAGTATTTT.

The rearrangement links TRBV27 to TRBJ2-1; 7 bases are a match to TRBD1. The germline V gene encodes CDR1 MNHEY and CDR2 SMNVEV (reference sequence). The V segment lost 2 bases and the J segment 4 bases; nucleotides outside the gene matches: 8. The CDR3 spans 16 residues. Written as DNA, the CDR3 is TGTGCCAGCAGTTTAGAAAGGGGGACAGCTTACAATGAGCAGTTCTTC. This sequence encodes CASSLERGTAYNEQFF.

At least ten counts were recorded for this clonotype. The chain joins TRBV7-2 to TRBJ2-5, with 13 bases fitting TRBD2. CDR1 and CDR2 from the germline V gene are SGHTA and FQGNSA. V lost 1 base, J lost 5 bases, and 10 bases stayed unmatched. CDR3 length: 18 amino acids. The CDR3: CASSLGPRTSGRRETQYF. As DNA, the CDR3 is TGTGCCAGCAGCTTAGGCCCCCGGACTAGCGGGAGACGGGAGACCCAGTACTTC.

This clonotype was counted a few times. V usage is TRBV29-1 and J usage is TRBJ1-1; 9 bases are a match to TRBD1. This CDR3 contains 14 residues. The germline gives CDR1 SQVTM, CDR2 ANQGSEA. The V segment lost 6 bases and the J segment 4 bases; nucleotides outside the gene matches: 9. CDR3 sequence: CSVRKPGQGTEAFF. CDR3 nucleotide sequence: TGCAGCGTAAGAAAACCGGGACAGGGCACTGAAGCTTTCTTT.

This clonotype was counted at least ten times. The J gene is TRBJ1-5, the V gene TRBV6-5; D might be TRBD1 (5 bases). CDR3 size: 15 residues. Germline CDR1 MNHEY, CDR2 SVGAGI. The V end lost 0 bases, the J end lost 6 bases, and 12 bases lay between the germline ends. CDR3 nucleotide sequence: TGTGCCAGCAGTTACTCGCTGGGGGGAGGTCAGCCCCAGCATTTT. Its protein product is CASSYSLGGGQPQHF.

This clonotype was picked up many times. This chain uses TRBV24-1 with TRBJ2-5; D remains ambiguous. Germline V gene sequence: CDR1 KGHDR, CDR2 SFDVKD. CDR3 length: 11 residues. Trimming took 4 bases from V and 5 from J, leaving 4 bases between them. The DNA for the CDR3 is TGTGCCACCAGTGAGGGGGAGACCCAGTACTTC. Its protein is CATSEGETQYF.

This clonotype was found many times. This chain joins TRBV6-2 or TRBV6-3 and TRBJ2-3; D uncertain. V was cut by 8 bases and J by 0 bases, with 30 bases left in between. CDR1 and CDR2 from the germline V gene are MNHEY and SVGEGT. CDR3 length: 20 residues. The CDR3 here is CASANGEPTITATSTDTQYF. CDR3 nucleotides: TGTGCCAGCGCGAATGGCGAGCCCACGATTACCGCTACTAGCACAGATACGCAGTATTTT.

This clonotype has at least ten counts. V usage is TRBV12-3 or TRBV12-4 and J usage is TRBJ1-5; D is uncertain. The CDR3 is made up of 12 amino acids. V was pared by 5 bases and J by 12 bases, with 14 bases between. Here the CDR3 DNA reads TGTGCCAGCAGTCCCGGACGGTCTGGCCAGCATTTT. Translation: CASSPGRSGQHF.

This clonotype has a handful of counts. The rearrangement uses TRBV12-3 or TRBV12-4 and TRBJ1-1, with TRBD1 matching 8 bases. This CDR3 is 19 amino acids long. J gave up 2 bases and V 6 bases, and 20 bases lay outside the gene matches. The CDR3 sequence: CASRRRGRGLLRDNTEAFF. CDR3 bases: TGTGCCAGCAGAAGAAGGGGCAGGGGGCTGTTGCGCGATAACACTGAAGCTTTCTTT.

This clonotype was seen a handful of times. This chain joins TRBV30 and TRBJ1-1; a weak D match, TRBD1 (5 bases). The CDR3 extends over 14 amino acids. Between the trimmed V and J ends, which lost 1 base and 5 bases, there was a span of 14 bases. The germline V gene encodes CDR1 GTSNPN and CDR2 SVGIG (reference sequence). The CDR3 is CAWSARATGTEAFF. CDR3 bases: TGTGCCTGGAGTGCTCGAGCAACAGGAACTGAAGCTTTCTTT.

Many counts were recorded for this clonotype. The chain joins TRBV29-1 to TRBJ1-2; D not resolved. The CDR3 is 12 amino acids. The V end lost 5 bases, the J end lost 0 bases, and 7 bases lay between the germline ends. Germline CDR1 is SQVTM and CDR2 is ANQGSEA. CDR3 in amino acids: CSVLLPNYGYTF. CDR3 nucleotide sequence: TGCAGCGTTCTATTACCTAACTATGGCTACACCTTC. The whole variable domain, filled in from reference TRBV29-1 and TRBJ1-2, reads SAVISQKPSRDICQRGTSLTIQCQVDSQVTMMFWYRQQPGQSLTLIATANQGSEATYESGFVIDKFPISRPNLTFSTLTVSNMSPEDSSIYLCSVLLPNYGYTFGSGTRLTVV.

This clonotype has just a few counts. The chain has TRBV11-1 and TRBJ1-1, with unresolved D. The CDR3 runs to 14 residues. Trimming left V 6 bases short and J 1 base short, with 12 bases between. Germline CDR1 SGHAT, CDR2 FQDESV (reference sequence). The chain's CDR3 is CASREIKGNTEAFF. In DNA form, the CDR3 reads TGTGCCAGCAGGGAGATCAAAGGGAACACTGAAGCTTTCTTT.